This TCR beta chain was profiled in a study of T-cell reconstitution after alpha-beta-depleted transplantation in children. Study-level findings and limits: As was reported, about two months after transplant, alpha-beta T cells came from several hundred expanded graft clones. Certain patients had high TCRbeta diversity at day 60, and it came from recipient T cells and thymic progenitors that survived. Diversity and T-cell counts at one year after transplant derived mostly from new T cells.

In regard to this clonotype: The antigen is undetermined.

Preparation of the TCRbeta library used unique molecular identifiers. TCRdb redid the calling of the PCR reads with MiXCR, one entry per CDR3 protein. In the table there are roughly 280,000 distinct CDR3 sequences, around 10% of which are singletons. The germline V gene has CDR1 DFQATT and CDR2 SNEGSKA (reference sequence). This CDR3 contains 14 residues. V dropped 6 bases and J dropped 4; count of bases not matched to a gene: 7. Sequencing was performed on peripheral blood, taken 180 days after TCRalphabeta/CD19-depleted stem cell transplant. The TCR originated in a male patient aged 2 to 10 who had a stem cell transplant for chronic granulomatous disease, so the T cells may come from the graft donor. V and J are TRBV20-1 and TRBJ2-3, with 10 positions matching TRBD1. CDR3 in DNA: TGCAGTGCGGGGGACAGGGGAGGTCCAGATACGCAGTATTTT. Translating gives CSAGDRGGPDTQYF.